These T cell receptor beta chains were read from a single sample in a study of cytomegalovirus exposure and HLA in healthy donors. The protocol was immunoSEQ multiplex PCR, while the TCRdb copy is restricted to in-frame clones and leaves out a portion. Of about 120,000 clones in the sample, 75% to 80% are singletons; the top ten hold 3.3%. Sequencing used PBMCs. The receptor source for this set is a woman in her 30s in good health and CMV-seropositive. Both conserved end residues are part of each CDR3. The order of the fields is clone size, J gene, V gene, D gene, CDR3 protein. The D gene is left open where the match is weak. The size entry is marked missing in some rows and otherwise reads once, few, many or a size class.

abundance: few
j_gene: TRBJ2-3
v_gene: TRBV29-1
d_gene: TRBD2
CDR3aa: CSPQGLAANTQYF

abundance: -
j_gene: TRBJ2-5
v_gene: TRBV14
d_gene: -
CDR3aa: CASSQGRSRETQYF

abundance: -
j_gene: TRBJ1-4
v_gene: TRBV28
d_gene: -
CDR3aa: CASSSAGGIEKLFF

abundance: -
j_gene: TRBJ1-2
v_gene: TRBV5-1
d_gene: -
CDR3aa: CASSLDRRSYGYTF

abundance: -
j_gene: TRBJ2-6
v_gene: TRBV7-9
d_gene: TRBD1
CDR3aa: CSSSLAAGGVGANVLTF

abundance: -
j_gene: TRBJ2-2
v_gene: TRBV6-1
d_gene: TRBD1
CDR3aa: CASRTGWYTGELFF

abundance: -
j_gene: TRBJ1-4
v_gene: TRBV28
d_gene: -
CDR3aa: CASSLFTATNEKLFF

abundance: -
j_gene: TRBJ1-5
v_gene: TRBV20-1
d_gene: -
CDR3aa: CSAKGGQPQHF

abundance: once
j_gene: TRBJ2-2
v_gene: TRBV4-3
d_gene: TRBD2
CDR3aa: CASSQGGLAGGPGTGELFF

abundance: -
j_gene: TRBJ2-5
v_gene: TRBV11-1
d_gene: TRBD1
CDR3aa: CASSPGTGGFETQYF

abundance: -
j_gene: TRBJ2-1
v_gene: TRBV4-2
d_gene: TRBD2
CDR3aa: CASSQALGLGVGMDEQFF

abundance: -
j_gene: TRBJ2-7
v_gene: TRBV4-1
d_gene: -
CDR3aa: CASSPSRSREQYF

abundance: -
j_gene: TRBJ2-1
v_gene: TRBV28
d_gene: -
CDR3aa: CASSSRGDLNEQFF

abundance: -
j_gene: TRBJ1-4
v_gene: TRBV19
d_gene: TRBD1
CDR3aa: CASRGQGSYEKLFF